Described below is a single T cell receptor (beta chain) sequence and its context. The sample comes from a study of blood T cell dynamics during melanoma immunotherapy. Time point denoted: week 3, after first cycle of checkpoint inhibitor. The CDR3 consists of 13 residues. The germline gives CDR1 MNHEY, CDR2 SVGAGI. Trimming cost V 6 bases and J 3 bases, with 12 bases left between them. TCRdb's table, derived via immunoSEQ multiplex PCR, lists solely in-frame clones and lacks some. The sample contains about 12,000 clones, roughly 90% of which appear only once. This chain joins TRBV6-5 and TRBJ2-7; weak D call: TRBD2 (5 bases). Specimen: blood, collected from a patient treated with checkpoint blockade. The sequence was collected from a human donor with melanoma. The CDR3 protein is CASRDSVDYEQYF. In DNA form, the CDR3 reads TGTGCCAGCAGGGATAGCGTCGACTACGAGCAGTACTTC.